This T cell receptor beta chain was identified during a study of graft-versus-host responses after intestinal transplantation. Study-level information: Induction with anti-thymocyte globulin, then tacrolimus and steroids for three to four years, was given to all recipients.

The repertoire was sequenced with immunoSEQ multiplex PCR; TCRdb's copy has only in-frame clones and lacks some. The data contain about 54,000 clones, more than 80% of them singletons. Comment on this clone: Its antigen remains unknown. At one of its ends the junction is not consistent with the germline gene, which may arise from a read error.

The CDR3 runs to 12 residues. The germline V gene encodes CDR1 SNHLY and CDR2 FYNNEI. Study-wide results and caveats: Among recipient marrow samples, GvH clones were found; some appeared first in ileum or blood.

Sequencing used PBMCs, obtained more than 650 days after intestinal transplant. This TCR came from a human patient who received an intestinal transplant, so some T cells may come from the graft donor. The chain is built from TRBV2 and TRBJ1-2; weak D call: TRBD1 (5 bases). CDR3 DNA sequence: TGTGCCAGTTCCGGGACTTACTATAGCTACACCTTC. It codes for CASSGTYYSYTF.